This T cell receptor (beta chain) was captured by sequencing in a study of shared clonotypes between healthy human individuals. Overall study: For every donor, three CD4 naive, three CD4 memory, two CD8 naive and one CD8 memory plates were used.

This clone was recorded once. The data were produced by immunoSEQ multiplex PCR, yet TCRdb's version contains in-frame clones alone and is incomplete. The sample contains about 2.2 million clones, around 93% of which appear only once. The naive CD8 fraction comprised CD45RO-negative cells positively selected for CCR7 and excluded terminally differentiated effector memory CD45RA+ cells. After removal of 2 bases from V and 1 base from J, the junction contained 7 bases not matched to a gene. The germline V gene encodes CDR1 SGDLS and CDR2 YYNGEE. The CDR3 consists of 16 residues. The genes are TRBV9 and TRBJ1-2; 8 nucleotides align to TRBD1. Input material: naive CD8+ T cells from PBMCs. The TCR sequence derives from a man younger than 30 in good health. Some clones in this sample may be carry-over from other donors' samples. The CDR3 sequence is CASSVQDRAVNYGYTF. In DNA, the CDR3 is TGTGCCAGCAGCGTGCAGGACAGGGCCGTTAACTATGGCTACACCTTC.